These 3 T cell receptor beta chains were sequenced from one sample in a study of a mutant IDH1 vaccine in newly diagnosed glioma. This sample's time point: week 11, during vaccination. Doses comprised 300 ug of mutant IDH1 20-mer peptide each, plus topical imiquimod. The protocol was immunoSEQ multiplex PCR, while the TCRdb copy is restricted to in-frame clones and leaves out a portion. The repertoire includes 25,000 to 40,000 clones, 60% to 80% of them detected once, and around 25% sits in the top ten. Their antigens remain unidentified. This specimen consisted of PBMCs, obtained from a glioma patient whose treatment included an IDH1 peptide vaccine. The receptors were sampled from a man in his thirties or forties with glioma.

The chain employs TRBV5-1 and TRBJ1-1; 11 bases are a match to TRBD1. The V and J ends lost 4 bases and 4 bases, in that order; junction bases with no gene match: 3. This CDR3 spans 14 amino acids. Germline V gene lookup returns CDR1 SGHRS and CDR2 YFSETQ. The DNA of the CDR3 is TGCGCCAGCAGCGCAGGACAGGGGGCCACTGAAGCTTTCTTT. Encoded protein: CASSAGQGATEAFF.

V gene TRBV5-1 combines with J gene TRBJ1-2; D remains ambiguous. V was shortened by 4 bases and J by 8 bases, with 18 bases between the two germline ends. Germline assignment: CDR1 SGHRS and CDR2 YFSETQ. This CDR3 comprises 14 residues. CDR3 in amino acids: CASSREGQKGGYTF. CDR3 DNA sequence: TGCGCCAGCAGCCGGGAGGGCCAGAAAGGGGGCTACACCTTC.

The chain carries TRBV7-7 and TRBJ2-7; D unclear. V gave up 1 base and J gave up 0 bases, with 7 bases separating them. Germline CDR1 is SSHAT and CDR2 is FNYEAQ (reference sequence). CDR3 length: 14 amino acids. The CDR3 spells CASSLEPSSYEQYF. Written as DNA, the CDR3 is TGTGCCAGCAGCTTAGAGCCGAGCTCCTACGAGCAGTACTTC.